The entry below gives a single T cell receptor (beta chain) sequence along with its context. The antigen it recognizes is unknown. Per-nucleotide qualities are absent, and no much larger clonotype sits a single base away. Samples from volunteer blood donors who had recovered from COVID-19 were contributed by a second Seattle source. The collaborating institutions used their own protocols to collect whole blood in K2EDTA tubes. For TCRbeta analysis, collaborators shipped samples in one of three forms: frozen whole blood, isolated PBMCs, or DNA extracted from either of those sample types. TCRbeta CDR3 regions were amplified from genomic DNA by means of the immunoSEQ Assay, a bias-controlled multiplex PCR. In the source study's methods: Within the assay, amplification of reference gene primers was used to estimate how many nucleated cells each sample contained. To quantify the absolute abundance of each unique TCRbeta CDR3 rearrangement, sequence reads were collapsed and filtered. For each sample, productive Simpson clonality was calculated as the square root of Simpson's diversity index across productive rearrangements. Held by TCRdb, this immuneACCESS table contains in-frame sequences only and omits some clones. Under half of the omission traces to an unresolved V gene where checked; the cause of the rest is unknown. V and J calls and clone size are copied from that table; D and trimming were computed from the DNA. The sample includes about 190,000 clones, with approximately 91% observed a single time. Less than 7.5% of the sample lies in the top ten.

These data are taken from a study of blood T cell repertoires in COVID-19 (dated by TCRdb to about 2020). Notes on the research overall: Samples covering the acute and convalescent phases of COVID-19 were provided by collaborators in the United States, Italy and Spain. The material from the prospective study consisted of cDNA or gDNA derived from T cells, B-cell-depleted T cells, or PBMCs. Subjects who had been exposed to COVID-19, were actively infected with it, or had recovered from it provided the deeply sampled blood TCRbeta repertoires that made up the dataset. The repertoires were made available in a free public database intended to serve as a resource for research on the immune response to SARS-CoV-2. Samples came from the ongoing ImmuneRACE study (first 160 participants) plus 1,254 subjects from 6 global collaborators. The sample metadata nearly always contained a de-identified subject ID, COVID-19 status, age in years and sex. Where available, HLA class I and class II types were taken from metadata supplied by the sample provider and were not determined by assay-based typing. Results and caveats for the whole study, not just this receptor: The quantity of clinical and demographic metadata differed by source and by participant and was supplied without curation.

Reading the germline V gene gives CDR1 MDHEN and CDR2 SYDVKM. From cysteine to phenylalanine, the CDR3 is 16 amino acids long. Solely the CDR3 DNA is kept, with 48 bases framed from the first base. For this chain, trimming is 5 bases at the V end and 5 bases at the J end, and the number of junction bases without a gene match is 13. This TCR derives from a middle-aged woman who had recovered from COVID-19. The receptor chain draws on TRBV28 and TRBJ2-5; 8 middle bases align to TRBD2. Input material: peripheral blood. The CDR3 reads as follows: CASSGSWREVMETQYF. The nucleotides are TGTGCCAGCAGTGGGAGTTGGCGGGAGGTCATGGAGACCCAGTACTTC.